Listed here are 20 T cell receptor beta chains from one sample, sequenced in a study of T-cell reconstitution after alpha-beta-depleted transplantation in children. The TCRbeta library incorporated unique molecular identifiers. TCRdb analysed the PCR reads with MiXCR anew, one entry per CDR3 protein. The top ten clones hold 4% to 5.5% of a sample with more than 200,000 distinct CDR3 sequences, roughly a quarter of them seen once. The source was PBMCs, mostly from graft donor cells, collected 360 days after TCRalphabeta/CD19-depleted stem cell transplant. All receptors derive from a female patient aged 2 to 10 who had a stem cell transplant for congenital amegakaryocytic thrombocytopenia, so the T cells may come from the graft donor.

The gene calls are TRBV6-5 and TRBJ2-1; tentatively, D is TRBD2 (5 bases). Trimming left V 0 bases short and J 5 bases short, with 20 bases between. Germline V gene lookup returns CDR1 MNHEY and CDR2 SVGAGI. CDR3 length: 18 residues. The CDR3 nucleotides read TGTGCCAGCAGTTACTCTCACCCAACTAGAGGACGAAACAATGAGCAGTTCTTC. As protein: CASSYSHPTRGRNNEQFF.

This clonotype was observed a handful of times. This chain's CDR3 is CASSVGTSWGTEAFF. The CDR3 nucleotides are TGTGCCAGCAGCGTAGGGACATCCTGGGGCACTGAAGCTTTCTTT. The chain employs TRBV9 and TRBJ1-1, with a possible D match to TRBD1 (5 bases). CDR1 and CDR2 (germline): SGDLS, YYNGEE. Trimming took 0 bases from V and 4 from J, leaving 13 bases between them. The CDR3 sequence is 15 residues long.

A few counts support this clonotype. The chain employs TRBV2 and TRBJ1-4, with 8 bases lining up with TRBD1. Germline V CDR1 and CDR2: SNHLY, FYNNEI. The CDR3 spans 14 residues. The junction had 4 bases not matched to a gene; V was cut back by 10 bases and J by 0 bases. CDR3 bases: TGTGCCACTGGACAGGGAACAACTAATGAAAAACTGTTTTTT. This encodes CATGQGTTNEKLFF.

This clonotype showed up just a few times. The genes are TRBV5-1 and TRBJ2-1; TRBD2 matches 11 bases. The CDR3 loop spans 14 amino acids. From germline, CDR1 is SGHRS and CDR2 YFSETQ. The J segment lost 5 bases and the V segment lost 5 bases, leaving 3 bases of the junction unmatched. CDR3 nucleotides: TGCGCCAGCAGGACTAGCGGGGAACACAATGAGCAGTTCTTC. Protein: CASRTSGEHNEQFF.

V is TRBV6-2 or TRBV6-3 and J is TRBJ2-1; 7 bases line up with TRBD2. Germline CDR1 reads MNHEY; CDR2 reads SVGEGT. CDR3 size: 12 residues. The V gene end was trimmed by 8 bases and the J gene end by 10 bases; junction bases not matched to a gene: 8. The CDR3 is CASAGGGGEQFF. The CDR3, as DNA: TGTGCCAGCGCCGGCGGGGGAGGGGAGCAGTTCTTC.

The V gene is TRBV20-1, the J gene TRBJ2-7, with 8 bases matching TRBD2. J was trimmed by 5 bases and V by 4 bases; bases with no gene match: 10. This CDR3 has 14 residues. Germline CDR1 DFQATT, CDR2 SNEGSKA (reference sequence). CDR3 protein: CSATRSGSPNEQYF. The CDR3 nucleotides read TGCAGTGCTACCCGAAGCGGGAGTCCAAACGAGCAGTACTTC.

This chain links TRBV20-1 with TRBJ2-6; tentative D call: TRBD2 (8 bases). This CDR3 is 21 amino acids long. The V and J ends lost 0 bases and 0 bases respectively, with 24 bases between them. CDR1 is DFQATT, CDR2 SNEGSKA, per germline (reference sequence). CDR3 amino acids: CSARDSSGWSNRGSGANVLTF. CDR3 sequence (DNA): TGCAGTGCTAGAGATTCTAGCGGGTGGAGTAACAGGGGCTCTGGGGCCAACGTCCTGACTTTC.

This chain joins TRBV4-2 and TRBJ2-5; the match to TRBD2 covers 14 bases. V was pared by 3 bases and J by 5 bases, with 8 bases of the junction left unmatched. CDR3 length: 17 residues. The V gene's germline CDR1 is LGHNA and CDR2 YNFKEQ. CDR3 region: CASSQGTSGRVFETQYF. The CDR3 bases are TGTGCCAGCAGCCAGGGGACTAGCGGGAGAGTTTTTGAGACCCAGTACTTC.

This clonotype showed up just a few times. V and J are TRBV10-3 and TRBJ2-7; no reliable D call. There are 11 residues in the CDR3. Germline CDR1 ENHRY, CDR2 SYGVKD. Trimming cost V 4 bases and J 3 bases, with 4 bases left between them. CDR3 region: CAISGGYEQYF. In DNA form, the CDR3 reads TGTGCCATCAGTGGGGGCTACGAGCAGTACTTC.

This clonotype turned up a few times. The chain combines TRBV28 with TRBJ2-3; D is possibly TRBD2 (5 bases). Germline loops: CDR1 MDHEN, CDR2 SYDVKM. This CDR3 has 14 residues. Trimming left V 7 bases short and J 5 bases short, with 16 bases between. CDR3 DNA sequence: TGTGCCAGCACTATCCCGGGGATTGGAGATACGCAGTATTTT. Its protein is CASTIPGIGDTQYF.

J is TRBJ2-2 and V is TRBV12-3 or TRBV12-4, with TRBD1 as a possible D gene (5 bases). The CDR3 totals 14 residues. V was trimmed by 2 bases and J by 7 bases, leaving 11 bases between them. The CDR3 bases are TGTGCCAGCAGTTTATCCAGGGTTGACGGGGAGCTGTTTTTT. Protein: CASSLSRVDGELFF.

This clonotype has a handful of counts. This CDR3 is CSAPPPGQGGNEQFF. DNA of the CDR3: TGCAGTGCCCCTCCCCCGGGACAGGGTGGCAATGAGCAGTTCTTC. The chain combines TRBV20-1 with TRBJ2-1; 9 positions match TRBD1. The CDR3 loop spans 15 amino acids. V shed 6 bases, J shed 6 bases, and the junction held 12 bases outside the gene matches. Germline CDR1 is DFQATT and CDR2 is SNEGSKA (reference sequence).

V gene TRBV19 combines with J gene TRBJ2-7, with 15 nucleotides matching TRBD2. Unmatched junction bases numbered 5, after V lost 5 bases and J lost 6 bases. Germline CDR1 LNHDA, CDR2 SQIVND (reference sequence). CDR3 length: 15 residues. Here the CDR3 DNA reads TGTGCCAGTAGTCCTGGGACTAGCGGGAGGTCCGAGCAGTACTTC. Translation gives CASSPGTSGRSEQYF.

This clonotype has more than one count but fewer than ten. CDR3 residues: CASSQGLAGVIRADTQYF. The CDR3 nucleotides read TGCGCCAGCAGCCAAGGTCTAGCGGGGGTTATTCGGGCAGATACGCAGTATTTT. This rearrangement joins TRBV4-1 to TRBJ2-3; the match to TRBD2 covers 10 bases. The CDR3 is 18 amino acids. With V trimmed by 1 base and J by 4 bases, 11 bases remained unmatched. CDR1 and CDR2 (germline): MGHRA, YSYEKL.

A few counts support this clonotype. The chain combines TRBV29-1 with TRBJ2-3, with D possibly matching TRBD2 (6 bases). Germline CDR1 reads SQVTM; CDR2 reads ANQGSEA. V gave up 6 bases and J gave up 0 bases, with 13 bases separating them. The CDR3 covers 14 residues. The CDR3 region is CSVSGTPSTDTQYF. CDR3 sequence (DNA): TGCAGCGTGTCCGGGACTCCGAGCACAGATACGCAGTATTTT.

The sample holds many counts of this clonotype. This CDR3 is CSASDSYYNEQFF. The CDR3 nucleotides are TGCAGTGCCTCGGACTCGTATTACAATGAGCAGTTCTTC. The chain links TRBV20-1 to TRBJ2-1, with a possible D match to TRBD2 (5 bases). The CDR3 is made up of 13 amino acids. From germline, CDR1 is DFQATT and CDR2 SNEGSKA (reference sequence). The V and J ends lost 6 bases and 4 bases respectively, with 13 bases between them.

This clonotype has just a few counts. This chain uses TRBV12-3 or TRBV12-4 with TRBJ1-4; possible D gene TRBD1, 6 bases. V lost 5 bases, J lost 4 bases, and 14 bases lay in between. The CDR3 sequence is 15 residues long. The CDR3 coding sequence is TGTGCCAGCAGTCCGTCAGGGGTCTATAATGAAAAACTGTTTTTT. The encoded protein is CASSPSGVYNEKLFF.

This clonotype was counted between two and nine times. The chain recombines TRBV28 with TRBJ2-7, with TRBD1 matching over 9 bases. Trimming took 6 bases from V and 2 from J; bases not matched to a gene: 5. The CDR3 is 14 amino acids. CDR1 and CDR2 from the germline V gene are MDHEN and SYDVKM. The CDR3 region is CASRGTGNAYEQYF. The CDR3, as DNA: TGTGCCAGCAGGGGGACAGGGAACGCCTACGAGCAGTACTTC.

This clonotype was seen only a few times. The rearrangement uses TRBV5-6 and TRBJ2-1, with D possibly being TRBD2 (5 bases). CDR1 and CDR2 (germline): SGHDT, YYEEEE. This CDR3 region has 16 residues. V lost 3 bases to trimming and J lost 5 bases, with 18 bases between them. The CDR3 loop reads CASSSLAKGSNNEQFF. DNA of the CDR3: TGTGCCAGCAGCTCCCTAGCAAAAGGGTCTAACAATGAGCAGTTCTTC.

The chain recombines TRBV3-1 with TRBJ2-7; 11 bases agree with TRBD2. Germline V gene lookup returns CDR1 LGHDT and CDR2 YNNKEL (reference sequence). The CDR3 totals 15 residues. Trimming at V came to 1 base and at J to 2 bases, leaving 1 base not matched to a gene. For the CDR3, the DNA is TGTGCCAGCAGCCAAGTGACTAGCGGGGCCTACGAGCAGTACTTC. Translated: CASSQVTSGAYEQYF.